This TCR beta chain came from a study of CD8 T cells in ankylosing spondylitis (dated by TCRdb to 2016 to 2017). A note on the overall study: T cell receptor beta repertoires were profiled in healthy donors and ankylosing spondylitis patients so that disease-linked TCR variants could be found. The full study cohort comprised 25 or so ankylosing spondylitis patients and about a hundred healthy donors. Peripheral blood was sampled, and synovial fluid was additionally collected from ankylosing spondylitis patients.

Here is what the overall study found, with its caveats: Some of the motif variants had been reported before in the synovial fluid and blood of reactive arthritis patients, a finding that suggests common disease-initiation mechanisms. The disease-linked clones showed a CD8+ phenotype and occurred at relatively low frequencies in peripheral blood. The disease-linked clones were reported as significantly enriched in matched synovial fluid samples from ankylosing spondylitis patients. A TCR beta motif made up of roughly eight highly homologous amino acid variants appeared to be characteristic of blood from ankylosing spondylitis patients.

The sample holds a few counts of this clonotype. The antigen this receptor binds is unknown. No much larger clonotype is one base removed from it; base qualities were not supplied. Sequenced on an Illumina HiSeq 2500. TCR beta libraries were prepared by quantitative 5'-RACE with molecular barcodes. Regarding the original processing steps: A new computational method based on a probabilistic model of VDJ rearrangement was used to identify disease-linked TCR variants. The public reads were reprocessed in TCRdb via fastp at Q25 and MiXCR, keeping in-frame beta chains. Entries that share a CDR3 protein sequence are merged under the most common genes and DNA. The V and J calls shown here were made by TCRdb, not taken from the authors' results. The sample table lists a few hundred thousand distinct CDR3 sequences, 10% to 13% of them with a count of one. The ten largest make up roughly a fifth of the sample.

The CDR3 measures 14 amino acids from cysteine to phenylalanine. The read is trimmed to its CDR3 DNA, 42 bases read in frame from base 1. Trimming costs V 2 bases and J 3 bases, and their ends lie 7 bases apart. This sequence originates from a male donor with ankylosing spondylitis or in good health (not recorded which). Material: blood, either unsorted or a sorted T cell fraction (not recorded which). The chain was built from TRBV12-3 or TRBV12-4 and TRBJ2-2; the D gene cannot be resolved reliably. The CDR3 region: CASSLNTDTGELFF. The sequence in DNA is TGTGCCAGCAGTTTAAACACTGACACCGGGGAGCTGTTTTTT.